This T cell receptor beta chain is from a study of blood T cell repertoires in COVID-19. CDR3 size: 14 residues. Germline V gene lookup returns CDR1 SGHRS and CDR2 YFSETQ. Deletions cut 4 bases from V and 5 bases from J, with 15 bases between. The repertoire was sequenced with immunoSEQ multiplex PCR; TCRdb's copy has only in-frame clones and lacks some. Of around 29,000 clones listed, approximately 91% are singletons. The clonotype comes from a man between 65 and 85 years old with active COVID-19. Sequencing was performed on peripheral blood. This chain links TRBV5-1 with TRBJ2-5; tentative D call: TRBD2 (6 bases). CDR3 amino acids: CASSAASVGETQYF. DNA for the CDR3: TGCGCCAGCAGCGCAGCTAGCGTTGGGGAGACCCAGTACTTC.